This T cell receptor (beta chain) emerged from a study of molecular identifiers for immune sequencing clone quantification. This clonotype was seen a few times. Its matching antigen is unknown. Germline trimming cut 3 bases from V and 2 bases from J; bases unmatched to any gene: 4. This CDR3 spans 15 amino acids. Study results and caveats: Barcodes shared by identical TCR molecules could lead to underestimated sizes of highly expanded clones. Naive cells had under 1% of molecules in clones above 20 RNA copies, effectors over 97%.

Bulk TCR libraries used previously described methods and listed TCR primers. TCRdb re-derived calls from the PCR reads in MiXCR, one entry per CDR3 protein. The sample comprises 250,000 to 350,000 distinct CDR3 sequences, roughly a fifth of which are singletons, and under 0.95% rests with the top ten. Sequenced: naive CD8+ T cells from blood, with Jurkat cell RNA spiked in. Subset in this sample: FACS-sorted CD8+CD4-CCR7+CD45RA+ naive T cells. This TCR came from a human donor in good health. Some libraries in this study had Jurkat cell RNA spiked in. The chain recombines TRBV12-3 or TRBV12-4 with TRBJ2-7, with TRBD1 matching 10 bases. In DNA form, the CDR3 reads TGTGCCAGCAGTTTCAGGGACAGGGGCACCTACGAGCAGTACTTC. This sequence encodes CASSFRDRGTYEQYF.